This TCR beta chain was recorded in a study of blood T cell repertoires in COVID-19. V was shortened by 6 bases and J by 3 bases, with 17 bases between the two germline ends. CDR1 MNHEY and CDR2 SMNVEV come from the germline V gene (reference sequence). CDR3 length: 15 amino acids. Only in-frame clones appear in the TCRdb table, and some are missing; sequencing was by immunoSEQ multiplex PCR. This sample carries some 200,000 clones, about 80% of them seen once, and the ten largest clones take about 4.8%. Adults between about 18 and 89 years of age took part from about 24 US areas. Sequencing used PBMCs or T cells enriched from blood (not recorded which). The V and J genes are TRBV27 and TRBJ1-1; no clear D gene. The origin of this receptor is a woman aged 45 to 65 who had been exposed to COVID-19. The CDR3 spells CASSPPLRVHTEAFF. The CDR3 nucleotides are TGTGCCAGCAGCCCCCCGTTGAGGGTTCACACTGAAGCTTTCTTT.